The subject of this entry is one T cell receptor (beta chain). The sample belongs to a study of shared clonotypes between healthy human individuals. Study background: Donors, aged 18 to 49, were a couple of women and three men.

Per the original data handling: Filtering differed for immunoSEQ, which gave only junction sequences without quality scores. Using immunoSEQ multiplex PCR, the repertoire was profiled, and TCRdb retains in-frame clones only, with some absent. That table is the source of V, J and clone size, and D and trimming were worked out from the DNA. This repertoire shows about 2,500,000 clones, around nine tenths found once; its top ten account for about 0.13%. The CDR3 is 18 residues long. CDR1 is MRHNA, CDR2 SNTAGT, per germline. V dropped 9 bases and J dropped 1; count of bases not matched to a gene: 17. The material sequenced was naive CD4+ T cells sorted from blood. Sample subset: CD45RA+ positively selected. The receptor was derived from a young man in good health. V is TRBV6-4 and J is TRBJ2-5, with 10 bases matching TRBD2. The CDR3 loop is CASFQGVAGGMVQETQYF. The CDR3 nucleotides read TGTGCCAGTTTCCAGGGGGTAGCGGGAGGAATGGTCCAAGAGACCCAGTACTTC.